The clone carrying this T cell receptor (beta chain) occurred a few times. No antigen is known for it. The CDR3 runs 15 residues. Trimming stripped 3 bases from V and 1 base from J, with 12 bases between. The data derive from a study of CD8 T cells in ankylosing spondylitis. Study results and limitations: Earlier authors reported some of these motif variants in reactive arthritis synovial fluid and blood. In ankylosing spondylitis patients, matched synovial fluid reportedly showed significant enrichment of disease-linked clones. A TCR beta motif of seven or eight highly homologous variants appeared characteristic of ankylosing spondylitis blood.

Construction of TCR beta libraries was performed using quantitative 5'-RACE with molecular barcodes. One entry per CDR3 protein results from TCRdb running MiXCR on the 5' RACE reads. The sample carries fewer than 400,000 distinct CDR3 sequences, about 15% recorded once. Sequencing was carried out using blood, either unsorted or a sorted T cell fraction (not recorded which). V gene TRBV12-3 or TRBV12-4 combines with J gene TRBJ2-5; TRBD2 might be the D (5 bases). The TCR sequence derives from a male donor with ankylosing spondylitis or in good health (not recorded which). The CDR3 sequence: CASSLNSDLQETQYF. CDR3 DNA: TGTGCCAGCAGTTTGAATAGCGACCTCCAAGAGACCCAGTACTTC.